This TCR beta chain was obtained from a study of cytomegalovirus exposure and HLA in healthy donors. The method was immunoSEQ multiplex PCR; TCRdb's version includes in-frame clones alone and lacks a portion of them. The repertoire holds tens of thousands of clones, with almost 85% as singletons. The length of the CDR3 is 14 residues. Trimming at V came to 5 bases and at J to 2 bases, leaving 5 bases not matched to a gene. Germline V gives CDR1 SGHRS, CDR2 YFSETQ. This chain uses TRBV5-1 with TRBJ2-7, with 9 positions matching TRBD1. The sequenced sample consisted of PBMCs. The clonotype comes from a woman aged 18-35 years in good health and CMV-seropositive. In DNA form, the CDR3 reads TGCGCCAGCAGGGCCGGGACAGGGACCTACGAGCAGTACTTC. Encoded protein: CASRAGTGTYEQYF.